This passage covers 25 T cell receptor beta chains from one sample sequenced in a study of chemoradiotherapy in HPV16-positive cancers. Clones were read by immunoSEQ multiplex PCR, and TCRdb kept only the in-frame ones, dropping some. This sample has 15,000 to 20,000 clones, with 90% found just once. Sample: blood, taken from a patient who underwent chemoradiotherapy. The receptors were gathered from a human donor with HPV-associated anogenital cancer.

The rearrangement joins TRBV27 to TRBJ2-7; the match to TRBD1 covers 9 bases. The CDR3 totals 15 residues. The trim removed 6 bases at V and 5 bases at J, leaving 11 bases unmatched. CDR1 is MNHEY, CDR2 SMNVEV, per germline (reference sequence). DNA for the CDR3: TGTGCCAGCAGCTCCGGAGGGGGACAGGGAGACGAGCAGTACTTC. The encoded protein is CASSSGGGQGDEQYF.

This clone was seen a handful of times. The chain has TRBV9 and TRBJ2-5; 8 nucleotides match TRBD2. There are 18 residues in the CDR3. The germline V gene has CDR1 SGDLS and CDR2 YYNGEE. V lost 0 bases to trimming and J lost 3 bases; unmatched junction nucleotides: 13. CDR3 sequence: CASSVAPSGGLGKETQYF. CDR3 nucleotide sequence: TGTGCCAGCAGCGTAGCCCCCAGCGGGGGATTAGGTAAAGAGACCCAGTACTTC.

The V call is TRBV6-6, the J call TRBJ1-1; no clear D. The CDR3 covers 13 residues. Germline loops: CDR1 MNHNY, CDR2 SVGAGI (reference sequence). Deletions cut 6 bases from V and 0 bases from J, with 8 bases between. The CDR3 loop reads CASRFDMNTEAFF. The CDR3 DNA reads as TGTGCCAGCAGGTTCGACATGAACACTGAAGCTTTCTTT.

V gene TRBV9 combines with J gene TRBJ2-2; D not resolved. The CDR3 sequence is 14 residues long. Germline V gene sequence: CDR1 SGDLS, CDR2 YYNGEE. Trimming shortened V by 3 bases and J by 0 bases, and 6 bases separated the two germline ends. Written as DNA, the CDR3 is TGTGCCAGCAGCGGAAGCGCGAACACCGGGGAGCTGTTTTTT. It yields the protein CASSGSANTGELFF.

The V call is TRBV5-1, the J call TRBJ2-3; D call uncertain. The CDR3 covers 14 residues. Looked up from germline, CDR1 is SGHRS and CDR2 is YFSETQ. Trimming took 0 bases from V and 4 from J, leaving 9 bases between them. CDR3 nucleotides: TGCGCCAGCAGCTTGGTTCCGGGCGCAGATACGCAGTATTTT. Amino acid sequence: CASSLVPGADTQYF.

The chain joins TRBV7-9 to TRBJ1-2; tentative D call: TRBD1 (5 bases). There are 14 residues in the CDR3. The V end was cut by 6 bases, the J end by 2 bases, with 13 bases between. Germline values: CDR1 SEHNR, CDR2 FQNEAQ (reference sequence). The CDR3 region is CASRSHQGNYGYTF. CDR3 bases: TGTGCCAGCAGGTCTCATCAGGGAAACTATGGCTACACCTTC.

The chain joins TRBV4-1 to TRBJ2-5; 11 bases are shared with TRBD2. The CDR3 length is 17 residues. The J segment lost 3 bases and the V segment lost 0 bases, leaving 6 bases of the junction unmatched. CDR1 MGHRA and CDR2 YSYEKL come from the germline V gene. The CDR3 DNA sequence: TGCGCCAGCAGCCAAGACATCGTTAGCGGGGGGGAAGAGACCCAGTACTTC. It specifies CASSQDIVSGGEETQYF.

This sequence joins TRBV19 and TRBJ1-5, with D unclear. Germline CDR1 and CDR2: LNHDA and SQIVND (reference sequence). CDR3 length: 14 amino acids. With 7 bases removed from V and 0 bases from J, the gap between germline ends came to 10 bases. The CDR3 bases are TGTGCCAGTAAACTTGCGATTAGCAATCAGCCCCAGCATTTT. Translated: CASKLAISNQPQHF.

This clone came up once. The rearrangement links TRBV10-3 to TRBJ1-6, with 7 bases fitting TRBD1. The length of the CDR3 is 17 residues. The V segment lost 1 base and the J segment 8 bases; nucleotides outside the gene matches: 11. Germline loops: CDR1 ENHRY, CDR2 SYGVKD. CDR3 sequence: CAISEFEGGEWDSPLHF. The CDR3 DNA is TGTGCCATCAGTGAGTTCGAAGGGGGCGAGTGGGATTCACCCCTCCACTTT.

By share of the sample, this clone is large. The rearrangement joins TRBV7-9 to TRBJ2-5, with 8 bases fitting TRBD2. V lost 5 bases to trimming and J lost 2 bases; unmatched junction nucleotides: 13. The germline V gene encodes CDR1 SEHNR and CDR2 FQNEAQ (reference sequence). The CDR3 contains 17 residues. Here the CDR3 reads CASSPQTGGAEQETQYF. CDR3 DNA sequence: TGTGCCAGCAGCCCCCAAACCGGGGGGGCGGAACAAGAGACCCAGTACTTC.

V is TRBV9 and J is TRBJ1-1, with D perhaps matching TRBD1 (5 bases). The ends were cut back, 0 bases at V and 6 bases at J, with 21 bases in the middle. The V gene's germline CDR1 is SGDLS and CDR2 YYNGEE. The CDR3 loop spans 17 amino acids. The CDR3 coding sequence is TGTGCCAGCAGCGTAGGCCCGACAGCCACCCTACAGTCTGAAGCTTTCTTT. Its translation is CASSVGPTATLQSEAFF.

V and J are TRBV4-2 and TRBJ1-4, with D unclear. This CDR3 has 16 amino acids. V was shortened by 1 base and J by 0 bases, with 9 bases between the two germline ends. Germline loops: CDR1 LGHNA, CDR2 YNFKEQ. CDR3 bases: TGTGCCAGCAGCCAAGGGGAGGGCTCAACTAATGAAAAACTGTTTTTT. Its translation is CASSQGEGSTNEKLFF.

This clone appeared a few times. This chain links TRBV27 with TRBJ2-7; 12 bases fit TRBD2. Germline loops: CDR1 MNHEY, CDR2 SMNVEV (reference sequence). The ends lost 5 bases at V and 2 bases at J; junction bases unmatched: 1. CDR3 size: 14 residues. CDR3: CASSTSGGTYEQYF. CDR3 sequence (DNA): TGTGCCAGCAGTACTAGCGGGGGGACCTACGAGCAGTACTTC.

This chain joins TRBV10-1 and TRBJ2-1; 9 nucleotides line up with TRBD2. V was clipped by 3 bases and J by 6 bases; unmatched bases: 3. The CDR3 contains 14 residues. Germline CDR1 is WNHNN and CDR2 is SYGVQD (reference sequence). The CDR3 DNA reads as TGCGCCAGCAGTGATAGCGGGGGATTCAATGAGCAGTTCTTC. Protein: CASSDSGGFNEQFF.

The CDR3 loop is CASRTTGAIYEQYV. The CDR3, as DNA: TGTGCCAGCAGAACGACAGGGGCCATCTACGAGCAGTACGTC. V is TRBV6-5 and J is TRBJ2-7, with TRBD1 matching 8 bases. Unmatched junction bases numbered 7, after V lost 6 bases and J lost 3 bases. CDR1 is MNHEY, CDR2 SVGAGI, per germline. The CDR3 is 14 amino acids.

This clone was counted between two and nine times. The gene calls are TRBV28 and TRBJ1-1, with no clear D. Between the trimmed V and J ends, which lost 5 bases and 1 base, there was a span of 8 bases. CDR3 length: 13 amino acids. The germline V gene has CDR1 MDHEN and CDR2 SYDVKM. The CDR3 bases are TGTGCCAGCAGTACGACACCGAACACTGAAGCTTTCTTT. Translated: CASSTTPNTEAFF.

The chain employs TRBV10-3 and TRBJ1-1; 7 bases agree with TRBD1. The germline V gene has CDR1 ENHRY and CDR2 SYGVKD. The ends lost 5 bases at V and 4 bases at J; junction bases unmatched: 13. This CDR3 region has 16 residues. This chain's CDR3 is CAISLHRGEGATEAFF. DNA for the CDR3: TGTGCCATCAGTTTACACAGGGGTGAGGGGGCCACTGAAGCTTTCTTT.

The genes are TRBV9 and TRBJ2-1, with a possible D match to TRBD1 (5 bases). The V gene's germline CDR1 is SGDLS and CDR2 YYNGEE. The CDR3 length is 14 residues. V lost 1 base, J lost 2 bases, and 7 bases lay in between. The DNA for the CDR3 is TGTGCCAGCAGCGTACAGGGAACCTACAATGAGCAGTTCTTC. Its protein product is CASSVQGTYNEQFF. The entire variable domain, with the rest obtained from reference TRBV9 and TRBJ2-1, is as follows: DSGVTQTPKHLITATGQRVTLRCSPRSGDLSVYWYQQSLDQGLQFLIQYYNGEERAKGNILERFSAQQFPDLHSELNLSSLELGDSALYFCASSVQGTYNEQFFGPGTRLTVL.

The chain employs TRBV5-1 and TRBJ1-2, with TRBD1 matching over 8 bases. J was trimmed by 9 bases and V by 0 bases; bases with no gene match: 13. The CDR3 covers 16 residues. CDR1 SGHRS and CDR2 YFSETQ come from the germline V gene. CDR3 residues: CASSLELGQASIRYTF. CDR3 DNA sequence: TGCGCCAGCAGCTTGGAATTGGGACAGGCCTCTATTCGCTACACCTTC.

The chain uses TRBV2 and TRBJ1-4; the D gene is possibly TRBD1 (5 bases). Germline V gives CDR1 SNHLY, CDR2 FYNNEI. V dropped 3 bases and J dropped 7 bases, with 24 bases sitting between them. This CDR3 has 18 amino acids. CDR3 nucleotides: TGTGCCAGCAGTGACCCATACGACCGACAGTTGACGACTGAAAAACTGTTTTTT. The encoded protein is CASSDPYDRQLTTEKLFF. Using reference TRBV2 and TRBJ1-4 for the parts outside the CDR3, the full variable domain is EPEVTQTPSHQVTQMGQEVILRCVPISNHLYFYWYRQILGQKVEFLVSFYNNEISEKSEIFDDQFSVERPDGSNFTLKIRSTKLEDSAMYFCASSDPYDRQLTTEKLFFGSGTQLSVL.

This chain links TRBV30 with TRBJ2-2, with 9 bases aligning to TRBD2. V was clipped by 3 bases and J by 5 bases; unmatched bases: 10. The germline CDR1 and CDR2 sequences are GTSNPN and SVGIG (reference sequence). The CDR3 has 16 residues. Here the CDR3 reads CAWRPSGGGDTGELFF. The DNA of the CDR3 is TGTGCCTGGAGACCCTCGGGCGGGGGGGATACCGGGGAGCTGTTTTTT.

This clone was found once. The V call is TRBV6-5, the J call TRBJ2-7, with D possibly being TRBD2 (5 bases). The CDR3 totals 15 residues. Germline values: CDR1 MNHEY, CDR2 SVGAGI. The V gene lost 0 bases and the J gene lost 0 bases, with 9 bases spanning the gap. CDR3 DNA: TGTGCCAGCAGTTACTCGGAGGCCTACTCCTACGAGCAGTACTTC. This translates into CASSYSEAYSYEQYF.

V usage is TRBV2 and J usage is TRBJ2-5, with unresolved D. Trimming took off 4 bases at V and 5 bases at J, with 17 bases between the two ends. This CDR3 region has 15 residues. Germline values: CDR1 SNHLY, CDR2 FYNNEI. The CDR3 here is CASSGTGVMGETQYF. The DNA for the CDR3 is TGTGCCAGCAGTGGAACGGGTGTTATGGGGGAGACCCAGTACTTC.

This clone showed up just once. This chain links TRBV15 with TRBJ2-2, with D possibly being TRBD2 (6 bases). CDR1 and CDR2 from the germline V gene are LNHNV and YYDKDF (reference sequence). The CDR3 runs to 15 residues. V lost 0 bases, J lost 3 bases, and 8 bases lay in between. The chain's CDR3 is CATSRERGDTGELFF. The CDR3, as DNA: TGTGCCACCAGCAGAGAGCGGGGAGACACCGGGGAGCTGTTTTTT.

This chain links TRBV30 with TRBJ1-5; no definite D call. CDR1 and CDR2 from the germline V gene are GTSNPN and SVGIG (reference sequence). Deletions cut 0 bases from V and 1 base from J, with 10 bases between. The CDR3 spans 15 residues. The CDR3 is CAWSVHGISNQPQHF. The CDR3 bases are TGTGCCTGGAGTGTACACGGGATCAGCAATCAGCCCCAGCATTTT.